The subject of this entry is one T cell receptor beta chain. Looked up from germline, CDR1 is LNHDA and CDR2 is SQIVND (reference sequence). This CDR3 is built from 13 residues. V lost 4 bases to trimming and J lost 7 bases, with 10 bases between them. The data were taken from a study of blood T cell repertoires in COVID-19. TCRdb's copy holds only in-frame clones and misses some; the assay was immunoSEQ multiplex PCR. The sample includes around 80,000 clones, roughly 78% seen only once; the top ten take roughly 10%. Input material: peripheral blood. V gene TRBV19 combines with J gene TRBJ2-2; D might be TRBD2 (6 bases). This clonotype was sampled from a man aged 55 to 70 with acute or convalescent COVID-19. This CDR3 reads CASSTGSGGELFF. The CDR3 region has the DNA TGTGCCAGTAGTACCGGGAGCGGCGGGGAGCTGTTTTTT.